This TCR beta chain was found in a study of T cell repertoires in cytomegalovirus infection. Study results and limitations: Summed public TCR beta family frequency identified CMV carriers bearing the relevant HLA.

A word on this clonotype: The target antigen is unknown. Mismatch with germline at one junction end may stem from a read error.

TCRdb re-called the reads with MiXCR, one entry per CDR3 protein. The table records about 230,000 distinct CDR3 sequences, approximately 6.7% of them present only once. Germline V gives CDR1 SGHVS, CDR2 FQNEAQ. The CDR3 has 14 residues. This TCR was sampled from a human donor in good health (CMV status not recorded). Some clones in this sample may be carry-over from other donors' samples. This chain joins TRBV7-8 and TRBJ1-6, with TRBD1 as a possible D gene (5 bases). The sample was PBMCs. The CDR3 reads CASSLDTDGSELYF. CDR3 coding DNA: TGTGCCAGCAGTTTGGACACCGATGGCTCAGAGCTGTACTTC.